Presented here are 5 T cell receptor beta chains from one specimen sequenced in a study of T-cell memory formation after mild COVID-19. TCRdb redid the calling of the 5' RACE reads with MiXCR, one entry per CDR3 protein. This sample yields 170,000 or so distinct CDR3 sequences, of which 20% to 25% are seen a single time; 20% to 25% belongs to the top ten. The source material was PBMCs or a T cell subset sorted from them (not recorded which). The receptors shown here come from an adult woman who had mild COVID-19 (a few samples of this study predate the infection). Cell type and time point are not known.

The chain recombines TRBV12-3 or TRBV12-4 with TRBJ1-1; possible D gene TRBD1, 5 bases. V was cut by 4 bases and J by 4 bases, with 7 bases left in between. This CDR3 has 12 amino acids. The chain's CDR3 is CASSYGATEAFF. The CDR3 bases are TGTGCCAGCAGTTACGGGGCCACTGAAGCTTTCTTT.

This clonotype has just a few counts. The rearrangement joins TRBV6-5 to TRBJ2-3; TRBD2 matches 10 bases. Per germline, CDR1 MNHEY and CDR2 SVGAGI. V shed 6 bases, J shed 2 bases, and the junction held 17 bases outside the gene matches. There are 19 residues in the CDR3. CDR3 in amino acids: CASSSGGVAGGRDTDTQYF. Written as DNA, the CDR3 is TGTGCCAGCAGCTCAGGTGGAGTAGCGGGAGGCCGGGACACAGATACGCAGTATTTT.

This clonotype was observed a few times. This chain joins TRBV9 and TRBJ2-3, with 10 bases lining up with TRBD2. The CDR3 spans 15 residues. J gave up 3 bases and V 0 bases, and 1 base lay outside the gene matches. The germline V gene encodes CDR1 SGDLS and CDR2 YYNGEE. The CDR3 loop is CASSVASGSTDTQYF. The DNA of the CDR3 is TGTGCCAGCAGCGTAGCTAGCGGGAGTACAGATACGCAGTATTTT.

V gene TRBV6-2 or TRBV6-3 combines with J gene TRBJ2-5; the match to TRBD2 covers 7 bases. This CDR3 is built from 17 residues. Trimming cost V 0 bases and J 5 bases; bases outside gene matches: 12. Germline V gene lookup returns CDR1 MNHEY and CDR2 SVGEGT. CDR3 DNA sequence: TGTGCCAGCAGTTACTCGACTGGACTAGATCTTACCGAGACCCAGTACTTC. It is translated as CASSYSTGLDLTETQYF.

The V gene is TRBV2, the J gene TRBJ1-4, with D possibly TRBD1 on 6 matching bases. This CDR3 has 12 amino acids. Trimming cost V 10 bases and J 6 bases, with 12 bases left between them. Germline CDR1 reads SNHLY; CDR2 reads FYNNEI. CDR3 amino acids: CATRDKYEKLFF. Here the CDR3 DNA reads TGTGCCACCCGGGACAAATATGAAAAACTGTTTTTT.